These 14 T cell receptor beta chains share one sample of origin, sequenced in a study of human T cells and chemical hapten exposure. The time point here: patch test 1, 2 weeks after DPC sensitization. Noted treatment: therapeutic diphenylcyclopropenone sensitization with weekly scalp DPC. TCRdb reprocessed the RACE reads via MiXCR and lists one record per CDR3 protein. The sample has more than 65,000 distinct CDR3 sequences, 10% to 13% seen once. Material: whole blood, obtained in connection with sensitization to the hapten diphenylcyclopropenone (DPC). The receptors were gathered from a woman in her fifties or sixties with alopecia areata. Some clones in this sample may be carry-over from other donors' samples.

This clonotype was detected ten times or more. J is TRBJ1-1 and V is TRBV5-1, with no clear D. Germline V gene sequence: CDR1 SGHRS, CDR2 YFSETQ. V lost 2 bases and J 5 bases, leaving 10 bases between the germline ends. The length of the CDR3 is 13 residues. The CDR3 nucleotides are TGCGCCAGCAGCTTTCGGGCGGAGACTGAAGCTTTCTTT. Encoded protein: CASSFRAETEAFF. The full variable domain, completed using reference TRBV5-1 and TRBJ1-1, is KAGVTQTPRYLIKTRGQQVTLSCSPISGHRSVSWYQQTPGQGLQFLFEYFSETQRNKGNFPGRFSGRQFSNSRSEMNVSTLELGDSALYLCASSFRAETEAFFGQGTRLTVV.

The CDR3 loop is CASSRTPTTEAFF. CDR3 in DNA: TGTGCCAGCAGTCGGACACCGACGACTGAAGCTTTCTTT. The chain carries TRBV11-2 and TRBJ1-1; weak D call: TRBD1 (5 bases). V was pared by 6 bases and J by 5 bases, with 13 bases between. This CDR3 has 13 amino acids. The V gene's germline CDR1 is SGHAT and CDR2 FQNNGV.

This clonotype was recorded once. The CDR3 here is CASSPGTVEETQYF. In nucleotides, the CDR3 is TGTGCCAGCAGCCCCGGGACAGTCGAAGAGACCCAGTACTTC. The V call is TRBV6-2 or TRBV6-3, the J call TRBJ2-5, with 7 nucleotides matching TRBD1. Trimming removed 6 bases from V and 3 bases from J; junction bases left unmatched: 7. The CDR3 has 14 residues. Germline V gene data show CDR1 as MNHEY and CDR2 as SVGEGT.

This chain links TRBV7-6 with TRBJ2-7, with a weak D call TRBD2 (5 bases). The CDR3 covers 13 residues. Germline V gene data show CDR1 as SGHVS and CDR2 as FNYEAQ. Trimming took off 6 bases at V and 6 bases at J, with 15 bases between the two ends. The CDR3 is CASSRLSGSEQYF. The CDR3 coding sequence is TGTGCCAGCAGTAGGCTGAGCGGATCCGAGCAGTACTTC. The full variable domain, its missing parts supplied by reference TRBV7-6 and TRBJ2-7, is GAGVSQSPRYKVTKRGQDVALRCDPISGHVSLYWYRQALGQGPEFLTYFNYEAQQDKSGLPNDRFSAERPEGSISTLTIQRTEQRDSAMYRCASSRLSGSEQYFGPGTRLTVT.

The DNA of the CDR3 is TGCAGCGTTGGACCGAACCACATCACCGGGGAGCTGTTTTTT. The encoded protein is CSVGPNHITGELFF. The chain has TRBV29-1 and TRBJ2-2; no clear D. V was trimmed by 4 bases and J by 4 bases, leaving 13 bases between them. This CDR3 is built from 14 residues. CDR1 SQVTM and CDR2 ANQGSEA come from the germline V gene.

The chain has TRBV5-1 and TRBJ2-1; either TRBD1 or TRBD2 may fit D (6 bases each). V dropped 3 bases and J dropped 9 bases, with 19 bases sitting between them. Looked up from germline, CDR1 is SGHRS and CDR2 is YFSETQ. This CDR3 comprises 15 residues. The CDR3 DNA sequence: TGCGCCAGCAGCTGGGGGGCGATGGGAACGGGTGAGCAGTTCTTC. Its protein is CASSWGAMGTGEQFF.

This clonotype was found a few times. This chain links TRBV20-1 with TRBJ1-3, with D perhaps matching TRBD1 (6 bases). This CDR3 is 15 amino acids long. Germline-derived CDR1 and CDR2 are DFQATT and SNEGSKA (reference sequence). Between the trimmed V and J ends, which lost 1 base and 2 bases, there was a span of 12 bases. The CDR3 DNA is TGCAGTGCTAGAGCTACAGGGAACCCTGGAAACACCATATATTTT. Translated: CSARATGNPGNTIYF.

This clonotype was seen only a few times. The rearrangement joins TRBV7-3 to TRBJ2-2, with unresolved D. The CDR3 loop spans 13 amino acids. Trimming removed 5 bases from V and 7 bases from J, with 11 bases in between. The germline V gene encodes CDR1 SGHTA and CDR2 FQGTGA. CDR3 in DNA: TGTGCCAGCAGCCAAGCTATGAGCGGGGAGCTGTTTTTT. Its protein product is CASSQAMSGELFF.

This clonotype was recorded many times. This chain connects TRBV3-1 to TRBJ2-3; tentatively, D is TRBD2 (6 bases). This CDR3 comprises 15 residues. Germline loops: CDR1 LGHDT, CDR2 YNNKEL (reference sequence). Deletions cut 4 bases from V and 0 bases from J, with 11 bases between. CDR3: CASSLTAGSTDTQYF. The CDR3 DNA reads TGTGCCAGCAGCCTAACAGCGGGCAGCACAGATACGCAGTATTTT.

Concerning this clonotype: This CDR3 fails to terminate in the conserved phenylalanine or tryptophan, so it likely reflects a read error. The rearrangement uses TRBV20-1 and TRBJ2-7; a weak D match, TRBD2 (6 bases). The germline CDR1 and CDR2 sequences are DFQATT and SNEGSKA (reference sequence). V was pared by 0 bases and J by 2 bases, with 11 bases between. CDR3 size: 14 residues. CDR3 in DNA: TGCAGTGCTAGAGATAAGGCGGGGCCCTACGAGCAGTACTAC. It specifies CSARDKAGPYEQYY.

The sample holds a few counts of this clonotype. The chain recombines TRBV4-1 with TRBJ1-5; 8 bases fit TRBD1. V was pared by 8 bases and J by 2 bases, with 8 bases of the junction left unmatched. The CDR3 length is 15 residues. The germline CDR1 and CDR2 sequences are MGHRA and YSYEKL. The CDR3 DNA is TGCGCCAGCGGCAACAGGGGGGAGGGCAATCAGCCCCAGCATTTT. Translating it yields CASGNRGEGNQPQHF.

The chain links TRBV29-1 to TRBJ1-3; tentative D call: TRBD1 (5 bases). CDR1 and CDR2 from the germline V gene are SQVTM and ANQGSEA. The CDR3 runs to 14 residues. V was clipped by 6 bases and J by 0 bases, with 12 bases between them. The CDR3 sequence: CSVPADSSGNTIYF. CDR3 in DNA: TGCAGCGTACCCGCAGACAGCTCTGGAAACACCATATATTTT.

In this sample, this clonotype turned up a few times. The J gene is TRBJ2-7, the V gene TRBV6-1; D unclear. The CDR3 runs to 13 residues. CDR1 is MNHNS and CDR2 is SASEGT in the germline V gene. V was pared by 0 bases and J by 3 bases, with 6 bases between. The CDR3 sequence is CASSEAYNYEQYF. The CDR3 nucleotides read TGTGCCAGCAGTGAAGCTTATAACTACGAGCAGTACTTC.

This clonotype was detected ten times or more. The rearrangement joins TRBV6-6 to TRBJ2-1; D not certain. This CDR3 is 14 amino acids long. The germline V gene encodes CDR1 MNHNY and CDR2 SVGAGI (reference sequence). The V end lost 2 bases, the J end lost 5 bases, and 10 bases lay between the germline ends. The CDR3, as DNA: TGTGCCAGCAGTTACGTAAGCGAAAACAATGAGCAGTTCTTC. It is translated as CASSYVSENNEQFF.